Shown below are 23 T cell receptor beta chains from a single sample sequenced in a study of cytomegalovirus exposure and HLA in healthy donors. It was with 60 Vbeta and 13 Jbeta primers that the PCR ran. TCRdb's copy holds only in-frame clones and misses some; the assay was immunoSEQ multiplex PCR. The table has about 76,000 clones, approximately 70% seen once. Sequences were obtained from PBMCs. Receptors originate from a woman aged 40-49 years in good health and CMV-seropositive.

The CDR3 DNA reads as TGTGCCAGCAGTGAAACGTGGGGGCTCGGAAACACCATATATTTT. This encodes CASSETWGLGNTIYF. This rearrangement joins TRBV6-1 to TRBJ1-3; perhaps TRBD1 as D (6 bases). Germline CDR1 MNHNS, CDR2 SASEGT. The CDR3 is 15 residues long. V was pared by 2 bases and J by 4 bases, with 12 bases between.

This clone was counted a single time. The chain recombines TRBV6-6 with TRBJ1-1, with 8 bases identical to TRBD1. V gave up 2 bases and J gave up 4 bases; unmatched junction bases: 6. The CDR3 has 15 amino acids. CDR1 MNHNY and CDR2 SVGAGI come from the germline V gene (reference sequence). The DNA of the CDR3 is TGTGCCAGCAGTTACCCCGACAGGGGCATCACTGAAGCTTTCTTT. Protein sequence: CASSYPDRGITEAFF.

V is TRBV2 and J is TRBJ2-3; maybe TRBD2 (5 bases). The CDR3 is 14 residues long. The V end was cut by 7 bases, the J end by 2 bases, with 13 bases between. CDR1 is SNHLY, CDR2 FYNNEI, per germline. The CDR3 loop is CASNEERFTDTQYF. Here the CDR3 DNA reads TGTGCCAGCAATGAGGAGCGGTTCACAGATACGCAGTATTTT. Full variable domain (remainder filled in from reference TRBV2 and TRBJ2-3): EPEVTQTPSHQVTQMGQEVILRCVPISNHLYFYWYRQILGQKVEFLVSFYNNEISEKSEIFDDQFSVERPDGSNFTLKIRSTKLEDSAMYFCASNEERFTDTQYFGPGTRLTVL.

This chain links TRBV27 with TRBJ2-5; TRBD1 matches at 9 bases. V gave up 5 bases and J gave up 5 bases; unmatched junction bases: 12. Germline V CDR1 and CDR2: MNHEY, SMNVEV (reference sequence). The CDR3 length is 16 residues. The CDR3 nucleotides are TGTGCCAGCAGTCATCCTCAGGGGGACAGGGTCGAGACCCAGTACTTC. Protein product: CASSHPQGDRVETQYF.

This chain connects TRBV30 to TRBJ1-6; D might be TRBD1 (5 bases). The CDR3 runs 16 residues. The V gene lost 0 bases and the J gene lost 0 bases, with 9 bases spanning the gap. Germline V CDR1 and CDR2: GTSNPN, SVGIG (reference sequence). The CDR3 here is CAWSVSGFSYNSPLHF. CDR3 bases: TGTGCCTGGAGTGTATCAGGGTTCTCCTATAATTCACCCCTCCACTTT.

The chain recombines TRBV19 with TRBJ1-3; D perhaps matches TRBD1 (5 bases). V lost 2 bases, J lost 4 bases, and 18 bases lay in between. Germline V CDR1 and CDR2: LNHDA, SQIVND (reference sequence). CDR3 size: 17 residues. The CDR3 DNA reads as TGTGCCAGTAGTATAATGGGACTTTCAAGATCAGGAAACACCATATATTTT. Encoded protein: CASSIMGLSRSGNTIYF.

The chain combines TRBV7-2 with TRBJ2-6, with 7 nucleotides matching TRBD1. The germline V gene encodes CDR1 SGHTA and CDR2 FQGNSA. The CDR3 contains 18 residues. V was clipped by 3 bases and J by 1 base; unmatched bases: 9. The CDR3 reads CASSFFKGARSGANVLTF. The CDR3 region has the DNA TGTGCCAGCAGCTTCTTCAAGGGGGCTCGATCTGGGGCCAACGTCCTGACTTTC.

This rearrangement joins TRBV28 to TRBJ1-4, with D unresolved. CDR3 length: 14 amino acids. V was trimmed by 5 bases and J by 4 bases, leaving 11 bases between them. Germline-derived CDR1 and CDR2 are MDHEN and SYDVKM. The CDR3 bases are TGTGCCAGCAGTCACTCTACTTTTAATGAAAAACTGTTTTTT. It codes for CASSHSTFNEKLFF.

The chain combines TRBV5-3 with TRBJ1-1; D gene unclear. TRBV5-3 is placed among ORFs of uncertain function. Trimming stripped 4 bases from V and 11 bases from J, with 18 bases between. This CDR3 has 13 residues. The CDR3 loop is CARSQDPGWEAFF. CDR3 coding DNA: TGTGCCAGAAGCCAAGACCCGGGATGGGAGGCTTTCTTT.

The chain is built from TRBV4-1 and TRBJ2-6, with TRBD1 matching over 8 bases. Germline V CDR1 and CDR2: MGHRA, YSYEKL. V shed 4 bases and J 4 bases; nucleotides not matched to a gene: 12. The CDR3 totals 18 residues. In nucleotides, the CDR3 is TGCGCCAGCAGCCTGTCCGGGACAGGTAGTTCCGGGGCCAACGTCCTGACTTTC. Translating gives CASSLSGTGSSGANVLTF.

This chain links TRBV30 with TRBJ2-7; TRBD1 might be the D (5 bases). The CDR3 extends over 11 amino acids. The germline gives CDR1 GTSNPN, CDR2 SVGIG (reference sequence). V lost 4 bases to trimming and J lost 6 bases, with 10 bases between them. CDR3: CAWTDSTEQYF. Here the CDR3 DNA reads TGTGCCTGGACCGACAGTACCGAGCAGTACTTC.

The rearrangement uses TRBV5-1 and TRBJ2-7, with 10 bases that match TRBD2. CDR1 and CDR2 from the germline V gene are SGHRS and YFSETQ. Unmatched junction bases numbered 9, after V lost 4 bases and J lost 2 bases. CDR3 length equals 16 residues. CDR3 loop: CASSQASGRDTYEQYF. Here the CDR3 DNA reads TGCGCCAGCAGCCAGGCTAGCGGGAGAGACACCTACGAGCAGTACTTC. Combining the CDR3 with reference TRBV5-1 and TRBJ2-7 gives the whole variable domain KAGVTQTPRYLIKTRGQQVTLSCSPISGHRSVSWYQQTPGQGLQFLFEYFSETQRNKGNFPGRFSGRQFSNSRSEMNVSTLELGDSALYLCASSQASGRDTYEQYFGPGTRLTVT.

This clone occurred once. The chain joins TRBV6-5 to TRBJ2-7; D not certain. The CDR3 contains 14 residues. CDR1 and CDR2 from the germline V gene are MNHEY and SVGAGI. The V end lost 4 bases, the J end lost 2 bases, and 12 bases lay between the germline ends. The CDR3 reads CASSSRSSTYEQYF. In nucleotides, the CDR3 is TGTGCCAGCAGTTCTAGAAGTTCGACCTACGAGCAGTACTTC.

J is TRBJ2-2 and V is TRBV5-1; weak D call: TRBD1 (7 bases). This CDR3 is built from 14 residues. Looked up from germline, CDR1 is SGHRS and CDR2 is YFSETQ. Trimming shortened V by 4 bases and J by 8 bases, and 15 bases separated the two germline ends. CDR3 coding DNA: TGCGCCAGCAGCCCCAGGGGGGACCTAGGGGAGCTGTTTTTT. This sequence encodes CASSPRGDLGELFF.

The chain links TRBV7-6 to TRBJ2-7; 8 nucleotides line up with TRBD2. V dropped 5 bases and J dropped 9; count of bases not matched to a gene: 15. Germline V CDR1 and CDR2: SGHVS, FNYEAQ. This CDR3 is 15 amino acids long. As DNA, the CDR3 is TGTGCCAGCAGCCAGGTGGCTAGCGGGTTGGAGGGGCAGTACTTC. It encodes CASSQVASGLEGQYF. Looking up the rest from reference TRBV7-6 and TRBJ2-7 gives the full variable domain: GAGVSQSPRYKVTKRGQDVALRCDPISGHVSLYWYRQALGQGPEFLTYFNYEAQQDKSGLPNDRFSAERPEGSISTLTIQRTEQRDSAMYRCASSQVASGLEGQYFGPGTRLTVT.

The gene calls are TRBV7-9 and TRBJ2-7; 9 bases are shared with TRBD2. Unmatched junction bases numbered 15, after V lost 5 bases and J lost 7 bases. The CDR3 totals 16 residues. Per the germline V gene, CDR1 is SEHNR and CDR2 is FQNEAQ (reference sequence). In DNA form, the CDR3 reads TGTGCCAGCAGCCCTATGTCCGGCGGGGGGGCTCGAGAGCAGTACTTC. This translates into CASSPMSGGGAREQYF.

The chain carries TRBV29-1 and TRBJ2-3; D perhaps matches TRBD2 (6 bases). The CDR3 has 12 amino acids. With 6 bases removed from V and 3 bases from J, the gap between germline ends came to 10 bases. The V gene's germline CDR1 is SQVTM and CDR2 ANQGSEA. DNA of the CDR3: TGCAGCGTAGGGACTTATACAGATACGCAGTATTTT. Translation gives CSVGTYTDTQYF.

The CDR3 sequence is CASSPPQGSSYNSPLHF. CDR3 coding DNA: TGTGCCAGCTCACCACCACAGGGGAGCTCCTATAATTCACCCCTCCACTTT. The chain employs TRBV18 and TRBJ1-6; 7 nucleotides align to TRBD1. CDR3 length: 17 amino acids. CDR1 is KGHSH, CDR2 LQKENI, per germline. V lost 0 bases and J lost 0; bases outside the gene matches: 2.

The J gene is TRBJ2-7, the V gene TRBV5-6, with TRBD1 as a possible D gene (6 bases). Germline V lookup: CDR1 SGHDT, CDR2 YYEEEE. The germline V and J ends were trimmed by 3 bases and 2 bases, with 12 bases remaining between them. The CDR3 spans 14 residues. CDR3 loop: CASSSSGHTYEQYF. CDR3 nucleotides: TGTGCCAGCAGCTCCTCGGGACACACCTACGAGCAGTACTTC.

The chain is built from TRBV7-2 and TRBJ2-3, with D possibly being TRBD2 (6 bases). The CDR3 is 15 residues long. Germline lookup yields CDR1 SGHTA and CDR2 FQGNSA. V was clipped by 5 bases and J by 1 base, with 13 bases between them. The CDR3 DNA follows: TGTGCCAGCAGCCCGCGGGCGGGACGCACAGATACGCAGTATTTT. Protein product: CASSPRAGRTDTQYF. Filled out from reference TRBV7-2 and TRBJ2-3, the complete variable domain reads GAGVSQSPSNKVTEKGKDVELRCDPISGHTALYWYRQSLGQGLEFLIYFQGNSAPDKSGLPSDRFSAERTGGSVSTLTIQRTQQEDSAVYLCASSPRAGRTDTQYFGPGTRLTVL.

The chain links TRBV19 to TRBJ2-2; 7 nucleotides agree with TRBD2. CDR3 length equals 14 residues. V trimming: 4 bases; J trimming: 3 bases; junction bases outside the gene matches: 2. CDR1 is LNHDA, CDR2 SQIVND, per germline (reference sequence). DNA of the CDR3: TGTGCCAGTAGTACGGGACTACACACCGGGGAGCTGTTTTTT. Translation gives CASSTGLHTGELFF.

The rearrangement joins TRBV18 to TRBJ2-7, with TRBD2 as a possible D gene (5 bases). Germline CDR1 reads KGHSH; CDR2 reads LQKENI. The CDR3 is made up of 14 amino acids. V was pared by 3 bases and J by 4 bases, with 13 bases between. CDR3 DNA: TGTGCCAGCTCACCGGGTCGTCCGGGGTACGAGCAGTACTTC. Translated: CASSPGRPGYEQYF.

This rearrangement joins TRBV5-1 to TRBJ2-1; D is undetermined. The germline V gene encodes CDR1 SGHRS and CDR2 YFSETQ. CDR3 length equals 12 residues. Trimming left V 1 base short and J 5 bases short, with 4 bases between. Here the CDR3 DNA reads TGCGCCAGCAGCTTGACGGACAATGAGCAGTTCTTC. Translating it yields CASSLTDNEQFF.